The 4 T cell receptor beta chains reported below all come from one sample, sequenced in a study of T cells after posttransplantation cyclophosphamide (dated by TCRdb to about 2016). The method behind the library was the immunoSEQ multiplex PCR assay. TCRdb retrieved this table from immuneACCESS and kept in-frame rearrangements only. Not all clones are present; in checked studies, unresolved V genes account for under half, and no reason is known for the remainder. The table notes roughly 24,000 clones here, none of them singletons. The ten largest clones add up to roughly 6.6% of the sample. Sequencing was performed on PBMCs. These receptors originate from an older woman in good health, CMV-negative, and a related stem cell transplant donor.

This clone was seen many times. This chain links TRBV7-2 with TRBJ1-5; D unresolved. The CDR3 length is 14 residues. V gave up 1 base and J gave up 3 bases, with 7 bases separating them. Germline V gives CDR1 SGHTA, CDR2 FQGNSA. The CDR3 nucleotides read TGTGCCAGCAGCTTAGTGTCCTCCAATCAGCCCCAGCATTTT. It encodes CASSLVSSNQPQHF.

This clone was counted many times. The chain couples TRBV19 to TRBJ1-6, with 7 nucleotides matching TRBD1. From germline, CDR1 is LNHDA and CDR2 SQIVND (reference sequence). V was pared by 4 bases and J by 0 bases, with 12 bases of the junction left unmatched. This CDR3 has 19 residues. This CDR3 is CASSTQRTGSSSYNSPLHF. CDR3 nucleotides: TGTGCCAGTAGTACTCAGCGGACAGGTTCTAGCTCCTATAATTCACCCCTCCACTTT.

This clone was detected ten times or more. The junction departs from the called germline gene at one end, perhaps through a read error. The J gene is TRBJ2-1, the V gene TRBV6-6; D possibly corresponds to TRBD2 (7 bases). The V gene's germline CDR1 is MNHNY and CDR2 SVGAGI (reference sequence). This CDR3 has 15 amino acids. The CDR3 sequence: CASSSGGPSFNEQFF. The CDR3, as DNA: TGTGCCAGCAGTTCCGGGGGGCCGTCCTTCAATGAGCAGTTCTTC.

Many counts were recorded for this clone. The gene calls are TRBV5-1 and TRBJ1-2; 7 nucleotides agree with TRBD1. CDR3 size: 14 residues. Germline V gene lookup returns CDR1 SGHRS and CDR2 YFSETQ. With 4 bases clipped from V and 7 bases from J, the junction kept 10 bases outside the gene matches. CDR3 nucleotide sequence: TGCGCCAGCAGCCCGGGACAGCCCCTTACTGGCTACACCTTC. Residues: CASSPGQPLTGYTF.